This T cell receptor (beta chain) was observed in a study of T-cell memory formation after mild COVID-19. Notes on this clonotype: Antigen: not known.

Via MiXCR, TCRdb re-called the 5' RACE reads, giving one row per CDR3 protein. The data show 550,000 to 700,000 distinct CDR3 sequences, over 15% seen once. Study-wide points: The main location of contracting CD4+ clones was CM and EM, and that of contracting CD8+ clones was EMRA. That cross-reactive memory joined was suggested by some responding clones appearing in pre-infection memory.

Germline V gene lookup returns CDR1 SQVTM and CDR2 ANQGSEA. The CDR3 consists of 15 residues. Germline trimming cut 8 bases from V and 3 bases from J; bases unmatched to any gene: 10. Sequencing was carried out using PBMCs or a T cell subset sorted from them (not recorded which). This receptor was obtained from an adult woman who had mild COVID-19 (a few samples of this study predate the infection). Cell type and time point are not known. J is TRBJ2-1 and V is TRBV29-1; 10 bases align to TRBD2. The chain's CDR3 is CSNHQAGGFYNEQFF. CDR3 nucleotide sequence: TGCAGCAACCACCAAGCGGGGGGGTTCTACAATGAGCAGTTCTTC.